A single T cell receptor (beta chain) is shown here with its context. Its antigen specificity is not known. Base qualities are not recorded, but no much larger clone differs from it by a single base. This sample is part of a study of control samples from healthy donors and cancer patients (dated by TCRdb to about 2020). Its CDR3 holds 15 amino acids, cysteine through phenylalanine. The DNA shown is the 45-base CDR3, in frame from base 1. The germline V gene encodes CDR1 MNHEY and CDR2 SVGAGI. Cut back by 0 bases and 2 bases, the V and J ends lie 11 bases apart. The library was produced with the immunoSEQ multiplex PCR assay. As stored in TCRdb, this immuneACCESS dataset retains in-frame rearrangements with V and J assigned. A fraction of the clones does not appear; measured against another copy, unresolved V genes explain less than half of the discrepancy, and the remainder lacks a known reason. For this sample the table gives 150,000 to 200,000 clones, of which over 80% were detected only once. Roughly 1.6% of the sample is held by the ten biggest clonotypes.

Input material: blood. This receptor was obtained from a man between 18 and 35 years old in good health. This chain is built from TRBV6-5 and TRBJ2-7, with the D gene not confidently named. DNA sequence: TGTGCCAGCAGTTACTCGAAGTCAGAAACCTACGAGCAGTACTTC. It specifies CASSYSKSETYEQYF.